One and the same sample provided the 25 T cell receptor beta chains below, sequenced in a study of Graves' ophthalmopathy and Graves' hyperthyroidism. Amplification targeted the TCR beta CDR3 regions, with RNA transcripts as the source material. First-round RT-PCR used HTBI primers; second-round multiplex PCR followed. Each CDR3 protein is one row after TCRdb ran MiXCR on the multiplex PCR reads. The sample includes tens of thousands of distinct CDR3 sequences, approximately 48% of them seen just once. Sequences were obtained from peripheral blood. These receptors were collected from an adult woman with stable Graves' hyperthyroidism.

The chain has TRBV20-1 and TRBJ2-1; D possibly matches TRBD1 or TRBD2 (5 bases each). Germline V gene data show CDR1 as DFQATT and CDR2 as SNEGSKA (reference sequence). This CDR3 is 12 amino acids long. Trimming shortened V by 6 bases and J by 10 bases, and 16 bases separated the two germline ends. CDR3 coding DNA: TGCAGTGCGCCCCCCCAGGGACGGGAGCAGTTCTTC. Translation: CSAPPQGREQFF.

The table lists this clonotype with many counts. This sequence joins TRBV30 and TRBJ1-6, with D tentatively TRBD1 (5 bases). The CDR3 is 13 amino acids. Trimming stripped 4 bases from V and 10 bases from J, with 14 bases between. CDR1 and CDR2 from the germline V gene are GTSNPN and SVGIG (reference sequence). CDR3 nucleotides: TGTGCCTGGACTCCCAGCGGGGGGTCACCCCTCCACTTT. It is translated as CAWTPSGGSPLHF.

This clonotype appeared many times. The gene calls are TRBV12-3 or TRBV12-4 and TRBJ2-2, with a tentative D call TRBD2 (5 bases). This CDR3 spans 15 amino acids. V was shortened by 4 bases and J by 6 bases, with 15 bases between the two germline ends. CDR3 nucleotide sequence: TGTGCCAGCAGTTCTCTGAGCGGTAGCGCCGGGGAGCTGTTTTTT. As protein: CASSSLSGSAGELFF.

This clonotype was picked up many times. Just one base apart from a much larger clone, this may be a read error. The conserved final phenylalanine or tryptophan is absent from the CDR3, which likely points to a read error. The chain combines TRBV28 with TRBJ2-7; D gene ambiguous. This CDR3 is 12 amino acids long. V lost 4 bases to trimming and J lost 7 bases, with 11 bases between them. Looked up from germline, CDR1 is MDHEN and CDR2 is SYDVKM. The CDR3 coding sequence is TGTGCCAGCAGTTCCCCCCGGTGGGAGCAGTACCTC. Its protein product is CASSSPRWEQYL.

The chain combines TRBV10-3 with TRBJ1-1; D is ambiguous. The CDR3 contains 12 residues. Trimming removed 9 bases from V and 0 bases from J, with 8 bases in between. Germline-derived CDR1 and CDR2 are ENHRY and SYGVKD. This chain's CDR3 is CAIRELNTEAFF. The CDR3 region has the DNA TGTGCCATACGGGAGCTGAACACTGAAGCTTTCTTT.

This clonotype showed up many times. This chain uses TRBV5-1 with TRBJ2-3; tentatively, D is TRBD1 (6 bases). The CDR3 is 15 amino acids. Germline CDR1 SGHRS, CDR2 YFSETQ. V was trimmed by 4 bases and J by 1 base, leaving 13 bases between them. The CDR3 sequence is CASSPGAGGTDTQYF. The CDR3, as DNA: TGCGCCAGCAGCCCTGGGGCAGGGGGCACAGATACGCAGTATTTT.

This clonotype showed up many times. The V gene is TRBV28, the J gene TRBJ1-1; TRBD1 matches at 9 bases. V lost 2 bases and J lost 8; bases outside the gene matches: 15. The V gene's germline CDR1 is MDHEN and CDR2 SYDVKM. The CDR3 runs 17 residues. The CDR3 here is CASSLTPYRGPIREAFF. CDR3 nucleotides: TGTGCCAGCAGTTTAACCCCCTACAGGGGGCCCATCCGAGAAGCTTTCTTT.

The sample holds many counts of this clonotype. In DNA form, the CDR3 reads TGTGCCAGCAGCCAAGATAGTCCCAGCTCCTATAATTCACCCCTCCACTTT. It is translated as CASSQDSPSSYNSPLHF. The gene calls are TRBV4-2 and TRBJ1-6; D is unclear. V gave up 0 bases and J gave up 0 bases, with 9 bases separating them. Germline V lookup: CDR1 LGHNA, CDR2 YNFKEQ. The length of the CDR3 is 17 residues.

The sample holds one count of this clonotype. The chain is built from TRBV7-9 and TRBJ2-1; D gene ambiguous. CDR3 length: 12 residues. Trimming took 5 bases from V and 6 from J, leaving 8 bases between them. Germline CDR1 is SEHNR and CDR2 is FQNEAQ (reference sequence). CDR3 protein: CASSGLSNEQFF. The CDR3 bases are TGTGCCAGCAGCGGCCTGAGCAATGAGCAGTTCTTC.

This clonotype has just a few counts. A much larger clone lies a single base off, so this may be a read error. V is TRBV27 and J is TRBJ2-7; D may be TRBD1 or TRBD2 (5 bases each). Germline V gene sequence: CDR1 MNHEY, CDR2 SMNVEV (reference sequence). The CDR3 has 14 amino acids. The V end lost 7 bases, the J end lost 2 bases, and 15 bases lay between the germline ends. The CDR3 is CASKTRGVAYEQYF. CDR3 nucleotides: TGTGCCAGCAAAACAAGGGGAGTTGCCTACGAGCAGTACTTC.

Many counts were recorded for this clonotype. The rearrangement links TRBV19 to TRBJ2-5; TRBD1 agrees at 7 bases. The CDR3 covers 13 residues. The germline V gene has CDR1 LNHDA and CDR2 SQIVND (reference sequence). The junction had 1 base not matched to a gene; V was cut back by 4 bases and J by 2 bases. The CDR3 sequence is CASSRGQQETQYF. The CDR3 nucleotides are TGTGCCAGTAGTAGGGGACAGCAAGAGACCCAGTACTTC.

With regard to this clonotype: Germline and junction disagree at one end, which may indicate a read error. The chain employs TRBV27 and TRBJ2-5; 11 bases align to TRBD2. Looked up from germline, CDR1 is MNHEY and CDR2 is SMNVEV (reference sequence). The CDR3 is made up of 15 amino acids. The CDR3 DNA sequence: TGTGCCAGCAGCCTAATGACTAGCGGGGTGGAGACCCATTACTTC. Amino acids: CASSLMTSGVETHYF.

Concerning this clonotype: This may come from a read error, since a much larger clone is one base off. This CDR3 fails to terminate in the conserved phenylalanine or tryptophan, so it likely reflects a read error. The V gene is TRBV18, the J gene TRBJ2-1; tentatively, D is TRBD2 (6 bases). V lost 3 bases to trimming and J lost 1 base, with 10 bases between them. Looked up from germline, CDR1 is KGHSH and CDR2 is LQKENI. This CDR3 is built from 15 residues. DNA of the CDR3: TGTGCCAGCTCACCGGGTGGGAGGTCCTACAATGAGCAGTTCTCC. Translated: CASSPGGRSYNEQFS.

The chain employs TRBV7-3 and TRBJ2-6, with 8 bases lining up with TRBD2. CDR3 length: 16 residues. The V gene's germline CDR1 is SGHTA and CDR2 FQGTGA. The CDR3 spells CGSSLRGGAGANVLTF. The CDR3 DNA reads TGTGGTAGCAGCTTACGGGGGGGGGCTGGGGCCAACGTCCTGACTTTC.

Judged by abundance, this clonotype is medium-sized. This chain links TRBV7-2 with TRBJ2-7; 13 bases fit TRBD2. The CDR3 sequence is 14 residues long. The V segment lost 5 bases and the J segment 4 bases; nucleotides outside the gene matches: 2. CDR1 and CDR2 from the germline V gene are SGHTA and FQGNSA. CDR3 nucleotides: TGTGCCAGCAGCGGGACTAGCGGGATGTACGAGCAGTACTTC. Protein: CASSGTSGMYEQYF.

Many counts were recorded for this clonotype. The chain links TRBV4-1 to TRBJ2-3; D gene ambiguous. With 3 bases removed from V and 0 bases from J, the gap between germline ends came to 7 bases. The CDR3 is 14 residues long. The V gene's germline CDR1 is MGHRA and CDR2 YSYEKL. Here the CDR3 reads CASSHPTSTDTQYF. As DNA, the CDR3 is TGCGCCAGCAGCCACCCGACAAGCACAGATACGCAGTATTTT.

This clonotype was detected many times. The CDR3: CATNSGGPSHEQYF. The CDR3 nucleotides are TGTGCCACCAACTCAGGGGGCCCGTCCCACGAGCAGTACTTC. This sequence joins TRBV6-1 and TRBJ2-7; 8 bases map to TRBD1. The junction had 13 bases not matched to a gene; V was cut back by 10 bases and J by 5 bases. CDR1 MNHNS and CDR2 SASEGT come from the germline V gene. CDR3 size: 14 residues.

At least ten counts were recorded for this clonotype. A much larger clonotype is one base distant, so this may be a read error. The gene calls are TRBV5-8 and TRBJ2-7, with 7 bases that match TRBD1. CDR1 is SGHTS, CDR2 YDEGEE, per germline. Trimming took 4 bases from V and 6 from J; bases not matched to a gene: 13. The CDR3 has 15 residues. CDR3: CASSHPRQGAFEQYF. CDR3 in DNA: TGTGCCAGCAGCCACCCCCGACAGGGAGCTTTCGAGCAGTACTTC.

This clonotype was counted many times. This chain joins TRBV28 and TRBJ2-2, with D possibly TRBD2 on 5 matching bases. CDR1 is MDHEN, CDR2 SYDVKM, per germline. Deletions cut 4 bases from V and 6 bases from J, with 18 bases between. This CDR3 comprises 16 residues. The CDR3 loop reads CASSSLDGGRSGELFF. The CDR3 nucleotides are TGTGCCAGCAGTTCCCTAGACGGAGGTCGGTCCGGGGAGCTGTTTTTT.

Relative to its sample, this clonotype is medium-sized (0.01 to 0.1%). The chain couples TRBV20-1 to TRBJ1-2; D ambiguous. The CDR3 loop spans 10 amino acids. Between the trimmed V and J ends, which lost 4 bases and 6 bases, there was a span of 6 bases. CDR1 is DFQATT and CDR2 is SNEGSKA in the germline V gene (reference sequence). The CDR3 here is CSANGDGYTF. The CDR3 coding sequence is TGCAGTGCTAATGGGGATGGCTACACCTTC.

This clonotype has ten or more counts. The CDR3 nucleotides read TGTGCCAGCAGTTTCTTGAGCTACACCTTC. It encodes CASSFLSYTF. The genes are TRBV6-1 and TRBJ1-2; D is undetermined. Trimming took 5 bases from V and 9 from J, leaving 7 bases between them. CDR3 length: 10 residues. CDR1 and CDR2 (germline): MNHNS, SASEGT.

The chain combines TRBV20-1 with TRBJ1-5, with D perhaps TRBD1 (5 bases). CDR1 is DFQATT and CDR2 is SNEGSKA in the germline V gene (reference sequence). Trimming pared 5 bases from V and 1 base from J, leaving 12 bases between. This CDR3 is 14 amino acids long. CDR3 in amino acids: CSAGRGPSNQPQHF. The CDR3 region has the DNA TGCAGTGCTGGCCGGGGCCCAAGCAATCAGCCCCAGCATTTT.

The chain combines TRBV10-2 with TRBJ2-3, with 8 bases fitting TRBD2. This CDR3 is 13 amino acids long. Germline loops: CDR1 WSHSY, CDR2 SAAADI. Trimming took 7 bases from V and 6 from J; bases not matched to a gene: 6. CDR3 loop: CASTGRGGDTQYF. The CDR3 nucleotides read TGCGCCAGCACTGGACGGGGGGGGGATACGCAGTATTTT.

CDR3 bases: TGCAGCGTGACTAGCAGTTACGACAGCACAGATACGCAGTATTTT. As protein: CSVTSSYDSTDTQYF. This chain connects TRBV29-1 to TRBJ2-3, with 7 bases fitting TRBD2. Germline loops: CDR1 SQVTM, CDR2 ANQGSEA. The CDR3 sequence is 15 residues long. Trimming removed 6 bases from V and 0 bases from J; junction bases left unmatched: 9.

Concerning this clonotype itself: Mismatch with germline at one junction end may stem from a read error. The genes are TRBV7-2 and TRBJ2-2, with D possibly being TRBD2 (5 bases). CDR1 is SGHTA and CDR2 is FQGNSA in the germline V gene. This CDR3 contains 16 residues. For the CDR3, the DNA is TGTGCCAGCAGCATTAGACGGAAATTAAACACCGGGGAACTGTTTTTT. It specifies CASSIRRKLNTGELFF.